The next 9 T cell receptor beta chains were all read from a single sample in a study of T cells expressing NK-cell markers. TCRdb re-called the 5' RACE reads and shows each CDR3 protein once, DNA omitted. Here the sample table reports some 440,000 distinct CDR3 sequences. The sequencing input was blood T cells: a sorted CD56 or NKG2C T cell subset, CD4+ or CD8+ T cells, or bulk PBMC T cells (not recorded which). Source of these receptors: a woman aged 45-65 years in good health.

The gene calls are TRBV7-9 and TRBJ2-2. The CDR3 consists of 13 residues. Germline CDR1 reads SEHNR; CDR2 reads FQNEAQ (reference sequence). The CDR3 protein is CASSPIAPGGLFF.

This chain links TRBV6-1 with TRBJ2-5; TCRdb's D gene call, TRBD2, goes unchecked for lack of DNA. Germline assignment: CDR1 MNHNS and CDR2 SASEGT. The CDR3 has 16 amino acids. CDR3 amino acids: CASSLGTSGSRETQYF.

This chain links TRBV5-1 with TRBJ2-2; TCRdb names TRBD1, which stays unverified in the absence of DNA. This CDR3 region has 15 residues. Germline CDR1 reads SGHRS; CDR2 reads YFSETQ. The CDR3 loop reads CASTIGTSNTGELFF.

The J gene is TRBJ2-2, the V gene TRBV5-1; the D gene TCRdb calls, TRBD2, cannot be checked with no DNA. This CDR3 has 16 amino acids. Germline V CDR1 and CDR2: SGHRS, YFSETQ. CDR3 region: CASSLDWGLLTGELFF. The whole variable domain, remainder taken from reference TRBV5-1 and TRBJ2-2, is KAGVTQTPRYLIKTRGQQVTLSCSPISGHRSVSWYQQTPGQGLQFLFEYFSETQRNKGNFPGRFSGRQFSNSRSEMNVSTLELGDSALYLCASSLDWGLLTGELFFGEGSRLTVL.

The chain joins TRBV6-1 to TRBJ2-5; lacking DNA, the TRBD1 call made by TCRdb goes unchecked. Germline assignment: CDR1 MNHNS and CDR2 SASEGT. The CDR3 has 12 residues. The CDR3 is CASSWAGKSQYF.

The chain employs TRBV5-1 and TRBJ1-2; the TCRdb D gene call, TRBD1, has no DNA to confirm it. This CDR3 is built from 13 residues. Germline lookup yields CDR1 SGHRS and CDR2 YFSETQ. The CDR3 loop is CASSSLQGDGYTF.

V usage is TRBV3-1 and J usage is TRBJ2-5; TCRdb reports TRBD1, a call that lacks DNA to check it against. CDR1 LGHDT and CDR2 YNNKEL come from the germline V gene (reference sequence). The CDR3 length is 15 residues. The CDR3 sequence is CASSQGDDLQETQYF.

The rearrangement links TRBV20-1 to TRBJ2-3. The germline gives CDR1 DFQATT, CDR2 SNEGSKA (reference sequence). This CDR3 contains 13 residues. CDR3 region: CSASTSIGGAQYF.

Here the CDR3 reads CASSRDVFTDTQYF. The genes are TRBV5-1 and TRBJ2-3; TCRdb's assignment of TRBD1 cannot be checked, as there is no DNA. CDR3 length: 14 amino acids. Germline V CDR1 and CDR2: SGHRS, YFSETQ.